This TCR beta chain was observed in a study of cytomegalovirus exposure and HLA in healthy donors (dated by TCRdb to about 2017). Study-wide context: An earlier analysis of some 550 of the donors reported 250 to 350 Gb of sequence data and 117 million unique TCR beta sequences from some 180 million T cells. Because of strong linkage in the cohort, roughly five DR-DQ haplotypes were treated as single units for association and clustering. In the later analysis, no new phenotypic data were used to find candidate immune exposures; instead, reliance was placed on TCR beta sequences and their occurrence across donors. In an earlier analysis of roughly 600 of the donors, high-throughput TCR beta sequencing was used to judge whether each TCR beta V gene segment behaved as functional or pseudogenic. HLA typing included class I and class II loci at four-digit resolution. Donor age, sex, ethnicity and CMV serostatus were compiled alongside the repertoire data. The genetic ancestry cluster associated with self-reported Caucasian donors included approximately 85% of the approximately 410 genotyped donors. A later analysis re-examined previously published TCR beta repertoires from several hundred donors and added high-resolution HLA genotyping to investigate patterns of TCR occurrence. Every repertoire in the discovery cohort had been generated on one and the same sequencing platform. Among roughly 400 genotyped donors of the cohort, an average of roughly 240,000 unique TCR beta nucleotide sequences were sequenced per donor, 15% to 20% of them non-productive. The study was designed to test whether signatures of past pathogen exposure could be identified by cataloging public T cell receptors. The T cell repertoires of some 700 subjects were profiled by immunosequencing and related to cytomegalovirus serostatus. The number of typed donors differed by locus: about 620-640 for A, B, C, DRB1 and DQB1; 522 for DQA1; 606 for DPA1; and 400 to 480 for DPB1. Approximately 330 gigabases of sequencing data and roughly 80 million unique TCR sequences made up an early release that covered roughly 670 HLA-typed donors. In addition to the first cohort of around 670 subjects, a separate validation cohort of approximately 120 different subjects was used. To predict cytomegalovirus infection status, the study combined high-throughput TCR immunosequencing, statistical association of individual TCRs with disease status, and machine learning. Genome-wide SNP genotypes for about 65% of the roughly 700 donors were used in a later genetic analysis, which treated that subset as a discovery cohort. General study outcomes and caveats: The 87-base-pair reads could not distinguish some IMGT-functional V segments, including TRBV6-2 and TRBV6-3, so those segments were excluded. Fewer than 20 rarely observed V segments, including chromosome 9 orphons, were excluded from the earlier analysis of several hundred of the donors because counts were too low. A cluster of highly shared sequence variants was judged likely to represent a technical artifact of the sequencing pipeline. In a later analysis, HLA-associated TCR beta chains showed more clonal expansion and lower generation probabilities than non-associated chains that were equally common. In a later genetic analysis, fewer N-insertions in productive TCRs were reported among donors in an Asian-associated ancestry cluster than the roughly 640-donor mean. In a later genetic analysis, a missense DCLRE1C variant was associated with V-gene and J-gene trimming of TCR beta chains, and the association was replicated in an independent cohort. When HLA alleles, especially DR and DQ, strongly co-occurred, attributing TCR associations to individual alleles was difficult. The presence/absence analyses assumed that sequencing depth was roughly uniform across donors, and that assumption may not be true. The study gave a list of around 170 TCR beta chains associated with cytomegalovirus. Most CMV-associated TCR beta chains appeared to be HLA-restricted in a later analysis, and the HLA associations seemed to be driven largely by CMV exposure. A later analysis found that TCR association rates varied across HLA loci, with DRB1 alleles showing the most associated TCRs and HLA-C alleles the fewest. Across donors, most TCR sequences were observed very rarely, whereas some public TCRs were present in many individuals. For the cohort, immune exposure information was limited to CMV serostatus. Cytomegalovirus status was reported to be diagnosed by the classifier with high specificity and sensitivity in both the original and validation cohorts. According to a later analysis, parvovirus B19, influenza, CMV and Epstein-Barr virus appeared linked to several top co-occurrence clusters. A further reported finding was that TCR beta sequences accurately predicted the HLA-A and HLA-B alleles for most subjects in the first cohort. Because HLA typing was missing for some donors at each locus, association tests included only the typed subset. In an earlier analysis of roughly 560 of the donors, most TCR beta V segments were observed in productive rearrangements about 87% or about 30% of the time, broadly matching IMGT annotations. Linkage disequilibrium might explain the correlated functional status among segregating V segments, but an unknown experimental factor could not be excluded. In this cohort, only TCR beta chains were sequenced, and detectable features were limited by the absence of alpha or paired-chain data. At a false discovery rate of 0.05, a later analysis linked fewer than 20,000 TCR beta sequences to specific HLA alleles. In vitro tests confirmed that a few of the cytomegalovirus-associated TCR beta chains recognize cytomegalovirus antigens. The authors suggested that the approach could potentially be extended to other disease states and immunological phenotypes.

The cohort comprised around 700 healthy bone marrow donors. Cohort members were all nominally healthy when sampled, although unrecorded immune exposures were likely present. The donor tested CMV seronegative, placing the donor among the 300 to 450 seronegative members of the cohort. A peripheral blood sample was provided by each donor, and peripheral blood mononuclear cells were used for TCR beta sequencing. Genomic DNA was extracted from the blood cell samples with the Qiagen DNeasy Blood Extraction Kit. Comments on this clone: Its antigen remains undetermined. Base quality data are lacking; no much larger clone is found one base away.

Preparation of the library involved the immunoSEQ multiplex PCR assay. A mixture of 60 forward primers for TCR Vbeta segments and 13 reverse primers for TCR Jbeta segments was used in the multiplex PCR. The CDR3 region of rearranged TCR beta genes was amplified from genomic DNA with a multiplex PCR assay. Amplified TCR beta libraries were sequenced as 87-base-pair reads on the Illumina HiSeq System. Turning to the authors' computational methods: A later analysis counted around 72 million unique TCR beta chains across the 550 to 750 repertoires, and 9 million to 14 million of these chains were shared by at least two donors. To remove PCR and sequencing errors, raw reads were error-corrected and collapsed into unique sequences using a nearest-neighbor algorithm that merged closely related sequences. V, D and J gene segments were assigned by aligning CDR3 sequences to IMGT reference sequences. For a sequence to be retained, a match of at least six nucleotides was required to both a V gene segment and a J gene segment. Rearrangements were classified as productive when the CDR3 lacked stop codons and remained in frame with V and J, and all other rearrangements were classified as non-productive. Following IMGT convention, CDR3 was defined as the stretch from the second conserved V-encoded cysteine up to the conserved J-encoded phenylalanine. In an earlier analysis of 587 of the donors, sequences lacking an unambiguous match to a single V gene segment were excluded. In an earlier analysis of 587 of the donors, V segments were called functional above 56.7% productive rearrangements and were called segregating when the between-donor standard deviation exceeded 5%. A statistical classification framework was developed to diagnose cytomegalovirus status using the catalog of TCR beta chain sequences. V and J gene assignment, in a later analysis, came from comparing TCR nucleotide sequences with IMGT/GENE-DB human TR gene sequences. A later analysis assigned CDR3 sequences and most-parsimonious VDJ recombination scenarios with the TCRdist pipeline. A later analysis defined each TCR beta chain by its CDR3 amino acid sequence plus V-gene family, and excluded reads lacking a unique V-gene family. A later analysis removed several hundred highly shared, low-generation-probability nucleotide sequences to deal with suspected cross-contamination and a sequencing artifact. In a later analysis, a clonal expansion index was calculated for each public chain from normalized within-repertoire ranks of inferred template counts. Generation probabilities in a later analysis came from a VDJ recombination model fitted to out-of-frame rearrangements, and those results were checked against IGoR. In a later analysis, TCR-TCR, TCR-HLA and TCR-CMV co-occurrence was scored with hypergeometric tests, and a repertoire-size bias correction was applied to TCR pairs. To estimate false discovery rates, a later analysis permuted the HLA or CMV assignments 20 times. In a later analysis, co-occurring TCRs were grouped using DBSCAN, and TCRdist sequence similarity was added for clustering within HLA-allele-positive subsets. For co-occurrence clustering, repertoires with fewer than 30,000 or more than 120,000 public chains were excluded, along with about five repertoires with anomalous nucleotide sharing. Entries here come from immuneACCESS through TCRdb and include only in-frame sequences with V and J called. Some clones fail to appear in such tables; in the studies checked, an unresolved V gene covers under half of the shortfall, and the cause of the remainder is unknown. V, J and clone size are taken as reported in that table, and D and trimming were inferred from the DNA itself. The sample profile shows roughly 200,000 clones; roughly four fifths of them were found once. The ten top clones hold 0.58% of the sample.

The cysteine opens and the phenylalanine closes a CDR3 of 13 amino acids. The read is trimmed to its CDR3 DNA, 39 bases read in frame from base 1. CDR1 and CDR2, per the germline V gene, are SGHVS and FNYEAQ. A distance of 7 bases separates the germline ends of V and J, which lose 3 bases and 2 bases respectively. Sequencing was done on a sample of PBMCs. Rearrangement joined TRBV7-6 to TRBJ2-5; a confident D gene designation cannot be given. The receptor's source is a woman in her thirties or forties in good health and CMV-seronegative. The DNA sequence is given as TGTGCCAGCAGCTTCGACTGGCAAGAGACCCAGTACTTC. Translated, this gives CASSFDWQETQYF.